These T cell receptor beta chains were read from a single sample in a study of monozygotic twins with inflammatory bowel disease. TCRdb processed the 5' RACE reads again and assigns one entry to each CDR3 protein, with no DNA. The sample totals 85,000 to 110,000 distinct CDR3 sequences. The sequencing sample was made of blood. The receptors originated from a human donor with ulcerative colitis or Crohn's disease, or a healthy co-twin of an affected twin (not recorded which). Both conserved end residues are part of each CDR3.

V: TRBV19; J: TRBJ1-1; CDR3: CASSKQGEDTEAFF
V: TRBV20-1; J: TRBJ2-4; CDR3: CSARDPGGAKNIQYF
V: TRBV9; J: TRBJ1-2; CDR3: CASSVVVGSNGYTF
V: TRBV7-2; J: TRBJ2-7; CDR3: CASSLVSLAGAYEQYF
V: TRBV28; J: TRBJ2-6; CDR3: CASHTGVGGSGANVLTF
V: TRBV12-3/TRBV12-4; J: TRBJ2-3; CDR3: CASSSLDRESTDTQYF
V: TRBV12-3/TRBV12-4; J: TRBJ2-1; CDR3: CASQGLTYNEQFF
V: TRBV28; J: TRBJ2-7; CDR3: CASTLAGGTYEQYF
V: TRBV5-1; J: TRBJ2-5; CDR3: CASSREGGFGETQYF
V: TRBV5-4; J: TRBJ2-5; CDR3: CASSLLLNQETQYF
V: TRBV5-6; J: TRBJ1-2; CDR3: CASSFGTYYGYTF
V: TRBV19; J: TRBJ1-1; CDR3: CASSRLVQGTEAFF
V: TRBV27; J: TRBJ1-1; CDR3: CASSFRAEAFF
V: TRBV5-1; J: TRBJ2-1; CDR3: CASMPSSSYNEQFF
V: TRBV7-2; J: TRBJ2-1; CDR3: CASSLVSGTVNNEQFF
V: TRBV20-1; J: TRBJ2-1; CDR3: CSASLTGGRNEQFF
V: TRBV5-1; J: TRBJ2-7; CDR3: CASSPTGRERYF